The present T cell receptor beta chain was sequenced within a study of CD8+ T cells in alopecia areata. V was pared by 4 bases and J by 4 bases, with 11 bases between. Looked up from germline, CDR1 is GTSNPN and CDR2 is SVGIG (reference sequence). The CDR3 is 14 amino acids. The treatment: oral pan-JAK inhibitor, 5-10 mg twice daily. RNA extraction and reverse transcription yielded cDNA as sequencing template. Here immunoSEQ multiplex PCR was the method, and the copy in TCRdb shows in-frame clones only, minus some. The top ten hold around 1.2% of the sample, which has approximately 210,000 clones, more than 60% seen once.

This chain links TRBV30 with TRBJ1-6, with D hard to call. The sequencing here drew on CD4+ T cells sorted from blood, taken at approximately week 42, from a patient treated with tofacitinib. This TCR was sampled from a human donor with alopecia areata. CDR3 amino acids: CAWTSGLYNSPLHF. The CDR3 nucleotides are TGTGCCTGGACGTCGGGTCTGTATAATTCACCCCTCCACTTT.